This T cell receptor beta chain stems from a study of T cell changes during pregnancy in multiple sclerosis. Repertoires were generated with immunoSEQ multiplex PCR, while TCRdb's copy carries only in-frame clones and drops some. This table holds about 41,000 clones, 80% to 90% found once. This CDR3 region has 14 residues. V lost 0 bases and J 8 bases, leaving 11 bases between the germline ends. Per germline, CDR1 LNHNV and CDR2 YYDKDF (reference sequence). Sequences were derived from CD4+ T cells from peripheral blood mononuclear cells, sampled in the first trimester of pregnancy. The V and J genes are TRBV15 and TRBJ1-5, with no clear D. This clonotype was sampled from a female donor with multiple sclerosis, enrolled in a pregnancy study. The CDR3 protein is CATSRDGTREPQHF. The CDR3 bases are TGTGCCACCAGCAGAGACGGCACCCGGGAGCCCCAGCATTTT.